These 25 T cell receptor beta chains were all obtained from the same sample, sequenced in a study of blood T cell repertoires in COVID-19. Clones were read by immunoSEQ multiplex PCR, and TCRdb kept only the in-frame ones, dropping some. The repertoire has approximately 250,000 clones, approximately 89% of them found once; the top ten carry about 3.1%. Sequencing input: PBMCs or T cells enriched from blood (not recorded which). These receptor sequences come from a woman aged 40 to 50 who had been exposed to COVID-19.

V and J are TRBV4-2 and TRBJ2-7; the match to TRBD2 covers 7 bases. The V gene end was trimmed by 1 base and the J gene end by 3 bases; junction bases not matched to a gene: 9. This CDR3 region has 16 residues. Germline-derived CDR1 and CDR2 are LGHNA and YNFKEQ. The CDR3 loop reads CASSQATLASFYEQYF. The CDR3 nucleotides are TGTGCCAGCAGCCAAGCCACACTAGCGTCATTCTACGAGCAGTACTTC.

This sequence joins TRBV19 and TRBJ1-3; 7 nucleotides agree with TRBD1. From germline, CDR1 is LNHDA and CDR2 SQIVND (reference sequence). Losses at the gene ends were 6 bases for V and 1 base for J; bases not matched to a gene: 3. The length of the CDR3 is 14 residues. The CDR3 sequence is CASSRTGSGNTIYF. CDR3 in DNA: TGTGCCAGTAGCCGGACAGGATCTGGAAACACCATATATTTT.

The J gene is TRBJ1-2, the V gene TRBV19, with 10 positions matching TRBD1. Germline V lookup: CDR1 LNHDA, CDR2 SQIVND (reference sequence). The CDR3 runs to 14 residues. V trimming: 10 bases; J trimming: 4 bases; junction bases outside the gene matches: 9. CDR3 sequence reads: CATSSGQGSYGYTF. The CDR3 bases are TGTGCCACTTCCTCGGGACAGGGGAGCTATGGCTACACCTTC.

The V gene is TRBV12-3 or TRBV12-4, the J gene TRBJ1-5; D remains ambiguous. This CDR3 is built from 13 residues. CDR3 DNA: TGTGCGTCCCGCGTAGATAGCAATCAGCCCCAGCATTTT. Translated, it gives CASRVDSNQPQHF.

The chain carries TRBV6-2 or TRBV6-3 and TRBJ2-2; 13 bases are a match to TRBD2. Germline CDR1 reads MNHEY; CDR2 reads SVGEGT. The CDR3 is 19 residues long. V gave up 6 bases and J gave up 3 bases; unmatched junction bases: 13. CDR3 region: CASSSRLAGGILDTGELFF. The CDR3 bases are TGTGCCAGCAGCTCTAGACTAGCGGGAGGAATCTTAGACACCGGGGAGCTGTTTTTT.

The rearrangement joins TRBV2 to TRBJ2-7; D possibly corresponds to TRBD2 (6 bases). Germline V lookup: CDR1 SNHLY, CDR2 FYNNEI. V was cut by 1 base and J by 2 bases, with 12 bases left in between. The CDR3 has 15 residues. CDR3: CASSEGGSGAYEQYV. The DNA of the CDR3 is TGTGCCAGCAGTGAAGGAGGTAGCGGTGCCTACGAGCAGTACGTC.

The chain recombines TRBV3-1 (or the pseudogene TRBV3-2) with TRBJ1-2; a weak D match, TRBD1 (5 bases). Germline values: CDR1 LGHDT, CDR2 YNNKEL (reference sequence). The V and J ends lost 0 bases and 2 bases respectively, with 13 bases between them. The CDR3 is 16 residues long. The CDR3 nucleotides read TGTGCCAGCAGCCAAGAGGGTCGGGGGTCAAACTATGGCTACACCTTC. It encodes CASSQEGRGSNYGYTF.

The rearrangement uses TRBV7-9 and TRBJ1-2; 7 bases are a match to TRBD1. Germline V gives CDR1 SEHNR, CDR2 FQNEAQ (reference sequence). V shed 1 base and J 0 bases; nucleotides not matched to a gene: 2. The CDR3 totals 15 residues. CDR3: CASSLGDSSNYGYTF. CDR3 in DNA: TGTGCCAGCAGCTTAGGGGACAGCTCTAACTATGGCTACACCTTC.

Notes on this clone: Mismatch with germline at one junction end may stem from a read error. The chain links TRBV5-1 to TRBJ1-1, with 8 bases aligning to TRBD1. The CDR3 length is 17 residues. Germline CDR1 SGHRS, CDR2 YFSETQ. CDR3 in DNA: TGTGCCAGCAGCTTGTTGTCCGGACAGGGTTTGAACACTGAAGCTTTCTTT. Protein product: CASSLLSGQGLNTEAFF.

The gene calls are TRBV3-1 (or the pseudogene TRBV3-2) and TRBJ2-5; TRBD1 aligns across 11 bases. The CDR3 is made up of 15 amino acids. CDR1 and CDR2 (germline): LGHDT, YNNKEL (reference sequence). The J segment lost 5 bases and the V segment lost 1 base, leaving 3 bases of the junction unmatched. The chain's CDR3 is CASSQVGTGGETQYF. The CDR3 nucleotides are TGTGCCAGCAGCCAAGTAGGGACAGGGGGGGAGACCCAGTACTTC.

The V and J genes are TRBV16 and TRBJ1-1, with TRBD1 identical over 7 bases. The CDR3 runs 14 residues. Germline loops: CDR1 KGHSY, CDR2 FQNENV. Trimming removed 3 bases from V and 4 bases from J; junction bases left unmatched: 5. Written as DNA, the CDR3 is TGTGCCAGCAGCCAGGTGGCAGGGGGCACTGAAGCTTTCTTT. This encodes CASSQVAGGTEAFF.

The V and J genes are TRBV28 and TRBJ1-5; no definite D call. V was shortened by 7 bases and J by 7 bases, with 20 bases between the two germline ends. CDR1 is MDHEN, CDR2 SYDVKM, per germline. CDR3 length: 15 amino acids. CDR3 DNA: TGTGCCAGCATCCCGAACTTGCGGGGTCGGCAGCCCCAGCATTTT. It translates to CASIPNLRGRQPQHF.

The V and J genes are TRBV6-5 and TRBJ1-2; possible D gene TRBD1, 5 bases. Trimming took off 6 bases at V and 3 bases at J, with 14 bases between the two ends. CDR1 MNHEY and CDR2 SVGAGI come from the germline V gene. CDR3 length equals 14 residues. DNA of the CDR3: TGTGCCAGCAGCGAGACAGAATTCCACTATGGCTACACCTTC. Residues: CASSETEFHYGYTF.

The chain couples TRBV24-1 to TRBJ2-3; 11 bases map to TRBD2. The J segment lost 4 bases and the V segment lost 4 bases, leaving 6 bases of the junction unmatched. CDR1 is KGHDR, CDR2 SFDVKD, per germline. The CDR3 consists of 16 residues. DNA of the CDR3: TGTGCCACCAGTGAACTAGCGGGAGACCCGCCAGATACGCAGTATTTT. This codes for CATSELAGDPPDTQYF.

A single count supports this clone. V is TRBV11-2 and J is TRBJ1-3; D is unclear. V shed 1 base and J shed 0 bases, with 16 bases lying between them. This CDR3 region has 18 residues. Per germline, CDR1 SGHAT and CDR2 FQNNGV. The CDR3, as DNA: TGTGCCAGCAGCTTAGGAGGGTTTCAGCTAAGCTCTGGAAACACCATATATTTT. It encodes CASSLGGFQLSSGNTIYF.

The chain combines TRBV5-8 with TRBJ1-5, with TRBD1 identical over 9 bases. Germline CDR1 reads SGHTS; CDR2 reads YDEGEE. The CDR3 length is 16 residues. The trim removed 4 bases at V and 0 bases at J, leaving 5 bases unmatched. The CDR3, as DNA: TGTGCCAGCAGCCCTTACAGGGGGCTTAGCAATCAGCCCCAGCATTTT. The encoded protein is CASSPYRGLSNQPQHF.

The chain uses TRBV7-9 and TRBJ1-1; D gene uncertain. Trimming removed 1 base from V and 0 bases from J, with 9 bases in between. The CDR3 spans 15 residues. Germline-derived CDR1 and CDR2 are SEHNR and FQNEAQ (reference sequence). The CDR3 sequence: CASSLEPGLNTEAFF. CDR3 coding DNA: TGTGCCAGCAGCTTAGAACCGGGGTTGAACACTGAAGCTTTCTTT.

The rearrangement links TRBV6-5 to TRBJ2-4; 11 nucleotides align to TRBD1. V trimming: 5 bases; J trimming: 7 bases; junction bases outside the gene matches: 7. Germline CDR1 and CDR2: MNHEY and SVGAGI. This CDR3 has 15 residues. In nucleotides, the CDR3 is TGTGCCAGCAGTCCTCGGACAGGGGGCGCGAACATTCAGTACTTC. Amino acids: CASSPRTGGANIQYF.

CDR3 DNA sequence: TGTGCCAGCAGCTCCATGACAGGGGTCGACGAGCAGTACTTC. It encodes CASSSMTGVDEQYF. The chain joins TRBV11-2 to TRBJ2-7; 8 bases agree with TRBD1. The CDR3 runs 14 residues. V lost 4 bases and J lost 5; bases outside the gene matches: 7. Germline V gene data show CDR1 as SGHAT and CDR2 as FQNNGV.

To note about this clone: A junction end diverges from the germline sequence, so it may reflect a read error. The rearrangement links TRBV5-1 to TRBJ2-2; a weak D match, TRBD2 (5 bases). Germline assignment: CDR1 SGHRS and CDR2 YFSETQ. The CDR3 is 18 amino acids. The CDR3 spells CASSTDPPGNSGGGELFF. Written as DNA, the CDR3 is TGTGCCAGCAGCACCGACCCACCCGGGAACTCAGGTGGCGGGGAGCTGTTTTTT.

The rearrangement joins TRBV19 to TRBJ1-6, with TRBD1 matching 7 bases. Trimming took 0 bases from V and 14 from J; bases not matched to a gene: 13. This CDR3 region has 16 residues. The germline V gene has CDR1 LNHDA and CDR2 SQIVND (reference sequence). CDR3 DNA: TGTGCCAGTAGTATAGATGGACAGGTCCGAAATAGGGCCCTCCACTTT. Translating gives CASSIDGQVRNRALHF.

This clone was detected many times. The chain joins TRBV19 to TRBJ2-6; D perhaps matches TRBD1 (6 bases). CDR3 length equals 16 residues. CDR1 and CDR2 (germline): LNHDA, SQIVND (reference sequence). The V end was cut by 7 bases, the J end by 0 bases, with 13 bases between. CDR3 sequence: CASTWGPISGANVLTF. CDR3 nucleotides: TGTGCCAGTACTTGGGGGCCCATCTCTGGGGCCAACGTCCTGACTTTC. Combining the CDR3 with reference TRBV19 and TRBJ2-6 gives the whole variable domain DGGITQSPKYLFRKEGQNVTLSCEQNLNHDAMYWYRQDPGQGLRLIYYSQIVNDFQKGDIAEGYSVSREKKESFPLTVTSAQKNPTAFYLCASTWGPISGANVLTFGAGSRLTVL.

The gene calls are TRBV28 and TRBJ2-7, with 11 bases that match TRBD1. J was trimmed by 3 bases and V by 1 base; bases with no gene match: 5. The CDR3 sequence is 16 residues long. CDR1 and CDR2 (germline): MDHEN, SYDVKM. The DNA for the CDR3 is TGTGCCAGCAGTTTATTGGGGACAGGGGGACTCTACGAGCAGTACTTC. This sequence encodes CASSLLGTGGLYEQYF.

The V gene is TRBV28, the J gene TRBJ1-1; D may be TRBD1 (5 bases). Germline assignment: CDR1 MDHEN and CDR2 SYDVKM. Trimming took off 3 bases at V and 3 bases at J, with 11 bases between the two ends. The CDR3 loop spans 14 amino acids. CDR3 loop: CASSLKGIHTEAFF. Here the CDR3 DNA reads TGTGCCAGCAGTTTGAAGGGGATTCACACTGAAGCTTTCTTT.

The V call is TRBV28, the J call TRBJ1-6; D ambiguous. Per the germline V gene, CDR1 is MDHEN and CDR2 is SYDVKM. The CDR3 is 16 residues long. Trimming took 6 bases from V and 5 from J, leaving 17 bases between them. The CDR3 DNA reads TGTGCCAGCAGCACCTGGAGGGAGAGGAATAATTCACCCCTCCACTTT. Translating it yields CASSTWRERNNSPLHF. The whole variable domain, filled in from reference TRBV28 and TRBJ1-6, reads DVKVTQSSRYLVKRTGEKVFLECVQDMDHENMFWYRQDPGLGLRLIYFSYDVKMKEKGDIPEGYSVSREKKERFSLILESASTNQTSMYLCASSTWRERNNSPLHFGNGTRLTVT.